What follows are 10 T cell receptor beta chains derived from one specimen sequenced in a study of blood T cells in healthy people across ages. The second PCR ran about 7 to 12 cycles with a sample-barcoded 5' primer and J-beta primers. TCRdb independently ran MiXCR on the 5' RACE reads; one entry per CDR3 protein. The sample gives 710,000 or so distinct CDR3 sequences, over 20% of which show up once; 20% to 25% is in the top ten. Sequencing was done on a sample of blood. Receptors were obtained from a man aged 65 to 85 in good health.

This clonotype was recorded at least ten times. The gene calls are TRBV29-1 and TRBJ2-2; D is uncertain. This CDR3 comprises 12 residues. Germline CDR1 and CDR2: SQVTM and ANQGSEA. V was cut by 6 bases and J by 6 bases, with 11 bases left in between. This CDR3 reads CSVLIGSGELFF. For the CDR3, the DNA is TGCAGCGTCCTGATCGGGTCCGGGGAGCTGTTTTTT.

The chain uses TRBV2 and TRBJ2-1; no firm D call. CDR3 length equals 13 residues. The germline V gene encodes CDR1 SNHLY and CDR2 FYNNEI. V was pared by 4 bases and J by 6 bases, with 10 bases between. The CDR3 region is CASSVTRPNEQFF. DNA of the CDR3: TGTGCCAGCAGTGTTACACGTCCCAATGAGCAGTTCTTC.

The chain has TRBV4-1 and TRBJ2-1; the match to TRBD2 covers 11 bases. Germline lookup yields CDR1 MGHRA and CDR2 YSYEKL. The CDR3 is 16 residues long. Trimming took 4 bases from V and 6 from J; bases not matched to a gene: 8. The CDR3 is CASSLEGLAVPNEQFF. DNA of the CDR3: TGCGCCAGCAGCCTCGAGGGACTAGCGGTGCCCAATGAGCAGTTCTTC.

A word on this clonotype: One junction end disagrees with the germline gene, perhaps due to a read error. The chain has TRBV19 and TRBJ1-2, with D possibly matching TRBD1 (5 bases). The CDR3 length is 14 residues. Germline CDR1 reads LNHDA; CDR2 reads SQIVND (reference sequence). CDR3 loop: CTSSVSGANYGYTF. The CDR3 DNA sequence: TGTACCAGTTCAGTTTCTGGGGCGAACTATGGCTACACCTTC.

The chain joins TRBV6-2 or TRBV6-3 to TRBJ2-5; maybe TRBD2 (5 bases). This CDR3 has 14 residues. Trimming cost V 2 bases and J 4 bases, with 11 bases left between them. Germline values: CDR1 MNHEY, CDR2 SVGEGT. The DNA of the CDR3 is TGTGCCAGCAGTTACGGACCCGAGGGAGAGACCCAGTACTTC. Encoded protein: CASSYGPEGETQYF.

Note on this clonotype: One end of the junction varies from germline; a read error may be responsible. The CDR3 sequence: CASMPGLARYNGQFF. The DNA for the CDR3 is TGTGCCAGCATGCCGGGACTAGCGCGCTACAATGGGCAGTTCTTC. The J gene is TRBJ2-1, the V gene TRBV27; 10 positions match TRBD2. CDR1 is MNHEY and CDR2 is SMNVEV in the germline V gene (reference sequence). The length of the CDR3 is 15 residues.

This clonotype was counted only a few times. The chain combines TRBV28 with TRBJ2-5; 8 bases line up with TRBD2. CDR1 and CDR2 from the germline V gene are MDHEN and SYDVKM. The CDR3 spans 14 residues. The J segment lost 2 bases and the V segment lost 7 bases, leaving 6 bases of the junction unmatched. CDR3 coding DNA: TGTGCCAGCATTCCGGGGGGGATACAAGAGACCCAGTACTTC. Amino acid sequence: CASIPGGIQETQYF. Supplemented by reference TRBV28 and TRBJ2-5, the full variable domain reads DVKVTQSSRYLVKRTGEKVFLECVQDMDHENMFWYRQDPGLGLRLIYFSYDVKMKEKGDIPEGYSVSREKKERFSLILESASTNQTSMYLCASIPGGIQETQYFGPGTRLLVL.

A few counts support this clonotype. The genes are TRBV7-2 and TRBJ2-3; unclear D gene. This CDR3 is built from 12 residues. From germline, CDR1 is SGHTA and CDR2 FQGNSA. The ends were cut back, 3 bases at V and 11 bases at J, with 12 bases in the middle. The chain's CDR3 is CASSFFGQEQYF. The CDR3 DNA reads TGTGCCAGCAGCTTTTTCGGCCAAGAGCAGTATTTT.

This clonotype was observed a handful of times. This chain joins TRBV12-3 or TRBV12-4 and TRBJ1-1; D remains ambiguous. V was pared by 7 bases and J by 1 base, with 16 bases between. This CDR3 contains 15 residues. For the CDR3, the DNA is TGTGCCAGCACAGAGAGGAGGCCCGCGAACACTGAAGCTTTCTTT. Translated, it gives CASTERRPANTEAFF.

The chain joins TRBV10-3 to TRBJ2-3, with D possibly being TRBD1 (6 bases). The CDR3 loop spans 13 amino acids. Trimming took off 6 bases at V and 4 bases at J, with 11 bases between the two ends. Germline CDR1 reads ENHRY; CDR2 reads SYGVKD. The CDR3 here is CAIRSQGSDTQYF. CDR3 in DNA: TGTGCCATCAGATCACAGGGTTCAGATACGCAGTATTTT.